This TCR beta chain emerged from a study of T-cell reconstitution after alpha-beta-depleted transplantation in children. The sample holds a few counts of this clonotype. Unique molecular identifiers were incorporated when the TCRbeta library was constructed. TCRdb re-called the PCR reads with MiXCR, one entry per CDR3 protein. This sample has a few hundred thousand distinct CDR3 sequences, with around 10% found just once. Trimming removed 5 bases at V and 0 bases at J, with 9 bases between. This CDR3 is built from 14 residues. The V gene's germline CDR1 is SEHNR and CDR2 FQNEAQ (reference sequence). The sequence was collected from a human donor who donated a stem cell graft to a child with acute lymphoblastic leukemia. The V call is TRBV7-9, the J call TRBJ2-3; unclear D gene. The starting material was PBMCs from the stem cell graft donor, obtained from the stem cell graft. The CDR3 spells CASSKTRSTDTQYF. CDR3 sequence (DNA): TGTGCCAGCAGCAAGACCCGAAGCACAGATACGCAGTATTTT.